Listed below are T cell receptor beta chains from one sample, sequenced in a study of response to subunit inactivated influenza vaccine. TCRdb used MiXCR to reprocess the RT-PCR reads, holding one entry per CDR3 protein. Among about 520,000 distinct CDR3 sequences listed, about 25% were seen once. The sample was CD4+ T cells sorted from PBMCs, taken roughly 5 days after vaccination. These receptors all stem from a man in his forties or fifties who received an inactivated influenza vaccine. The CDR3 runs from the conserved cysteine through the conserved F or W.

>TRBV20-1
CSAVVTVLEQFF
>TRBV28
CASSGGLGNTEAFF
>TRBV5-1
CASREDRGKHEKLFF
>TRBV20-1
CSARASGGAGEQYF
>TRBV12-3/TRBV12-4
CATSVGDRSNQPQHF
>TRBV11-2
CASSVGTAYWQYF
>TRBV10-2
CATEPTGTVYGYTF
>TRBV7-2
CASSLGLAGVEQYF
>TRBV9
CASSLPTGELFF
>TRBV5-1
CASRQEVAGYNEQFF
>TRBV7-2
CASSTDRDYVYNEQFF
>TRBV20-1
CSARDGKSTDTQYF
>TRBV5-1
CASGARGPETQYF
>TRBV6-2/TRBV6-3
CASSYLGEETQYF
>TRBV20-1
CSATRQSTSTDTQYF
>TRBV7-8
CASSFRWTGAYNEQFF